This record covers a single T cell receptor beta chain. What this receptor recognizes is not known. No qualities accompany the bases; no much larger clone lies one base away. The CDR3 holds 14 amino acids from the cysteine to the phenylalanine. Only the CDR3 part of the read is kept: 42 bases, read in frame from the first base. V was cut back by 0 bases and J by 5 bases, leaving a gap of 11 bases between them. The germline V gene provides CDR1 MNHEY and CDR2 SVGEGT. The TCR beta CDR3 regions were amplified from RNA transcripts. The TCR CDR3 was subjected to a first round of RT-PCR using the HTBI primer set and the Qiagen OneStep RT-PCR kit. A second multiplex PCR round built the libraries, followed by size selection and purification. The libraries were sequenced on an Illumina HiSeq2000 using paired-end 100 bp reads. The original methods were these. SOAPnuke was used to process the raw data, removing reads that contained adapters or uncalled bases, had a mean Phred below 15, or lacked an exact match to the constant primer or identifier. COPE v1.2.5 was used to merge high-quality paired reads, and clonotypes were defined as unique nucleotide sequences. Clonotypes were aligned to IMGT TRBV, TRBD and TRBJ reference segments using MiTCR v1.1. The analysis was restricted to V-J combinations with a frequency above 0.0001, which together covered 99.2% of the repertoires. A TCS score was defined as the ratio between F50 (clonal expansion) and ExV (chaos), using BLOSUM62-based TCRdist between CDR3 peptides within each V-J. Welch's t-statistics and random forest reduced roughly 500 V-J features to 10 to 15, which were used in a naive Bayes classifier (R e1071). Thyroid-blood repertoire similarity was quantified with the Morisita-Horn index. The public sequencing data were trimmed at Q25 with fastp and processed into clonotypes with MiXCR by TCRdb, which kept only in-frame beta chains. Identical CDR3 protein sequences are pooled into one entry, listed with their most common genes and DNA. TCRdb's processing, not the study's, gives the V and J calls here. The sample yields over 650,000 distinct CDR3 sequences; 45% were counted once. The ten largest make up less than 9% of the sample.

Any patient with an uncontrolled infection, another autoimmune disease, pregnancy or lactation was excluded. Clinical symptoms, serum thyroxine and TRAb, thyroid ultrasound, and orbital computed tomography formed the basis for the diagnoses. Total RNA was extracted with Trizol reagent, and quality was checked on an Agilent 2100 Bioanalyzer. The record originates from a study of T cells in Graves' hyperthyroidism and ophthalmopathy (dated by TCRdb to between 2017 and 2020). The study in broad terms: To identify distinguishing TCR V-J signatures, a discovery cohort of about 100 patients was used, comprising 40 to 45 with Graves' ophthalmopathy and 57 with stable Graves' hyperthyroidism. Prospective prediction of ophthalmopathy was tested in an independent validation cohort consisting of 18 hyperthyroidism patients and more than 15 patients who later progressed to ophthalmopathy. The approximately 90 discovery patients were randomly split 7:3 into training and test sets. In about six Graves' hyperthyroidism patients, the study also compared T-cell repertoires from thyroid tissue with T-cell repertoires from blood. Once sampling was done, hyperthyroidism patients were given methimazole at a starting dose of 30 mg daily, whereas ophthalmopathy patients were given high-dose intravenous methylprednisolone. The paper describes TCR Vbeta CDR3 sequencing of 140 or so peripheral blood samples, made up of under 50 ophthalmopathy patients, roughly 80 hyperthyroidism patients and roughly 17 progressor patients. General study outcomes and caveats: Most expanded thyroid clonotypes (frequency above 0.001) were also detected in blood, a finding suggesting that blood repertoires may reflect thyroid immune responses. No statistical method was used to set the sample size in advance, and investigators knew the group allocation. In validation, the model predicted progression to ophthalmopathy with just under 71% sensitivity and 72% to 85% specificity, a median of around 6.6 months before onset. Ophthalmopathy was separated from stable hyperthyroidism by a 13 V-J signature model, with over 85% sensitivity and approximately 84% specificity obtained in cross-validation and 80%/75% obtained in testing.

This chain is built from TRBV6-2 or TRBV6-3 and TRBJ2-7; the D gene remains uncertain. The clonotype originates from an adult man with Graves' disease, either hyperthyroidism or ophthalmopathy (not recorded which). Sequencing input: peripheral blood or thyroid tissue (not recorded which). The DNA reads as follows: TGTGCCAGCAGTTACTCGGTGGATCGGGACGAGCAGTACTTC. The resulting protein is CASSYSVDRDEQYF.